The 16 T cell receptor beta chains below come from one sample, sequenced in a study of blood T cell repertoires in COVID-19. Produced via immunoSEQ multiplex PCR; TCRdb's table is partial and in-frame only. Among about 320,000 clones, more than 70% were seen once, and the ten largest hold 1.5% to 2%. The sample comprised peripheral blood. The receptor source for this set is a young woman with COVID-19, enrolled during active disease.

Here the CDR3 reads CASSEQGDGYTF. The CDR3 region has the DNA TGTGCCAGCAGTGAACAAGGGGATGGCTACACCTTC. The rearrangement joins TRBV2 to TRBJ1-2; perhaps TRBD1 as D (5 bases). The CDR3 is 12 amino acids. The V and J ends lost 2 bases and 6 bases respectively, with 7 bases between them. Germline values: CDR1 SNHLY, CDR2 FYNNEI. The full variable domain, rest sourced from reference TRBV2 and TRBJ1-2, is EPEVTQTPSHQVTQMGQEVILRCVPISNHLYFYWYRQILGQKVEFLVSFYNNEISEKSEIFDDQFSVERPDGSNFTLKIRSTKLEDSAMYFCASSEQGDGYTFGSGTRLTVV.

CDR3 amino acids: CASSGVQITGNYGYTF. CDR3 coding DNA: TGTGCCAGCAGTGGTGTCCAAATTACAGGGAACTATGGCTACACCTTC. The V gene is TRBV2, the J gene TRBJ1-2, with a tentative D call TRBD1 (6 bases). The germline V gene encodes CDR1 SNHLY and CDR2 FYNNEI. The CDR3 loop spans 16 amino acids. V was trimmed by 4 bases and J by 2 bases, leaving 17 bases between them.

J is TRBJ2-3 and V is TRBV9; 10 bases are shared with TRBD2. Germline V gene sequence: CDR1 SGDLS, CDR2 YYNGEE. J lost 2 bases, V lost 0 bases, and 6 bases had no gene match. CDR3 size: 17 residues. The CDR3 is CASSVAQRGGITDTQYF. For the CDR3, the DNA is TGTGCCAGCAGCGTAGCCCAGCGGGGGGGGATCACAGATACGCAGTATTTT.

This clone was seen once. The chain is built from TRBV4-1 and TRBJ1-1, with D uncertain. The CDR3 totals 14 residues. Germline lookup yields CDR1 MGHRA and CDR2 YSYEKL. Between the trimmed V and J ends, which lost 0 bases and 5 bases, there was a span of 10 bases. CDR3 loop: CASSQERRLTEAFF. The DNA for the CDR3 is TGCGCCAGCAGCCAAGAACGGCGACTGACTGAAGCTTTCTTT.

This chain uses TRBV20-1 with TRBJ2-1; D not resolved. V lost 3 bases and J 5 bases, leaving 14 bases between the germline ends. Germline CDR1 and CDR2: DFQATT and SNEGSKA (reference sequence). The CDR3 is 14 residues long. The CDR3 DNA follows: TGCAGTGCTAGTGGGTCCTACTACAACAATGAGCAGTTCTTC. This gives the protein CSASGSYYNNEQFF.

The chain uses TRBV18 and TRBJ1-2; 7 bases are a match to TRBD1. Per the germline V gene, CDR1 is KGHSH and CDR2 is LQKENI. The CDR3 has 13 residues. The V segment lost 0 bases and the J segment 6 bases; nucleotides outside the gene matches: 1. DNA for the CDR3: TGTGCCAGCTCACCACCCGACAGGGATGGCTACACCTTC. This sequence encodes CASSPPDRDGYTF.

V gene TRBV19 combines with J gene TRBJ1-5; TRBD1 might be the D (6 bases). The CDR3 runs to 17 residues. The V gene's germline CDR1 is LNHDA and CDR2 SQIVND (reference sequence). Deletions cut 1 base from V and 1 base from J, with 14 bases between. The CDR3 nucleotides read TGTGCCAGTAGTATAGCCCCTCCGGGGGGCAGCAATCAGCCCCAGCATTTT. Translated, it gives CASSIAPPGGSNQPQHF.

The rearrangement joins TRBV5-4 to TRBJ2-1; 8 nucleotides agree with TRBD2. Germline CDR1 SGHNT, CDR2 YYREEE (reference sequence). The CDR3 covers 14 residues. J gave up 8 bases and V 4 bases, and 8 bases lay outside the gene matches. CDR3 sequence: CASSRTGLGDEQFF. The CDR3 DNA sequence: TGTGCCAGCAGCCGGACGGGACTAGGGGATGAGCAGTTCTTC.

The chain links TRBV5-1 to TRBJ2-5; possible D gene TRBD1, 6 bases. V lost 2 bases and J lost 1, with 9 bases in between. CDR1 SGHRS and CDR2 YFSETQ come from the germline V gene. The CDR3 runs 14 residues. The CDR3 DNA reads TGCGCCAGCAGCTTTATGACAGGCCAAGAGACCCAGTACTTC. This codes for CASSFMTGQETQYF. Together with reference TRBV5-1 and TRBJ2-5, the CDR3 gives the full variable domain: KAGVTQTPRYLIKTRGQQVTLSCSPISGHRSVSWYQQTPGQGLQFLFEYFSETQRNKGNFPGRFSGRQFSNSRSEMNVSTLELGDSALYLCASSFMTGQETQYFGPGTRLLVL.

The rearrangement links TRBV5-4 to TRBJ2-6, with a weak D call TRBD2 (5 bases). V gave up 3 bases and J gave up 1 base, with 8 bases separating them. The CDR3 consists of 15 residues. From germline, CDR1 is SGHNT and CDR2 YYREEE (reference sequence). CDR3 sequence (DNA): TGTGCCAGCAGCTCTCCGGGGTCTGGGGCCAACGTCCTGACTTTC. Its protein product is CASSSPGSGANVLTF.

The table lists this clone with a count of one. The chain couples TRBV6-6 to TRBJ2-1; possibly TRBD2 for D (5 bases). The CDR3 loop spans 12 amino acids. Trimming took off 2 bases at V and 9 bases at J, with 8 bases between the two ends. CDR1 and CDR2 (germline): MNHNY, SVGAGI (reference sequence). The CDR3 loop is CASSYADSEQFF. The CDR3 DNA is TGTGCCAGCAGTTACGCGGACTCTGAGCAGTTCTTC.

This chain joins TRBV5-5 and TRBJ2-2; 7 nucleotides match TRBD1. The germline CDR1 and CDR2 sequences are SGHKS and YYEKEE (reference sequence). This CDR3 has 15 amino acids. V shed 0 bases and J 5 bases; nucleotides not matched to a gene: 4. Here the CDR3 DNA reads TGTGCCAGCAGCTTGGTTCAGGGGGAGACCGGGGAGCTGTTTTTT. Translating it yields CASSLVQGETGELFF.

This clone was counted between two and nine times. V is TRBV19 and J is TRBJ1-6; D is unresolved. The V gene's germline CDR1 is LNHDA and CDR2 SQIVND (reference sequence). CDR3 length: 12 residues. Trimming took off 7 bases at V and 10 bases at J, with 11 bases between the two ends. The CDR3 sequence: CASKEVESPLHF. The CDR3, as DNA: TGTGCCAGTAAAGAGGTTGAATCACCCCTCCACTTT. Full variable domain (rest looked up from reference TRBV19 and TRBJ1-6): DGGITQSPKYLFRKEGQNVTLSCEQNLNHDAMYWYRQDPGQGLRLIYYSQIVNDFQKGDIAEGYSVSREKKESFPLTVTSAQKNPTAFYLCASKEVESPLHFGNGTRLTVT.

The chain uses TRBV27 and TRBJ1-3; D possibly corresponds to TRBD1 (6 bases). The CDR3 totals 18 residues. Per the germline V gene, CDR1 is MNHEY and CDR2 is SMNVEV (reference sequence). V was pared by 5 bases and J by 0 bases, with 20 bases between. The DNA for the CDR3 is TGTGCCAGCAGTCCCCATCGTCTGGGGGCTGTCTCTGGAAACACCATATATTTT. Residues: CASSPHRLGAVSGNTIYF.

This clone was seen only once. This chain connects TRBV2 to TRBJ2-3; 7 nucleotides match TRBD2. The germline gives CDR1 SNHLY, CDR2 FYNNEI. This CDR3 is built from 14 residues. The V gene end was trimmed by 10 bases and the J gene end by 4 bases; junction bases not matched to a gene: 11. CDR3 DNA sequence: TGTGCCATGCCTAGCGGATCCCTTCCAGATACGCAGTATTTT. This codes for CAMPSGSLPDTQYF.

This sequence joins TRBV7-2 and TRBJ2-1; the D gene is possibly TRBD2 (5 bases). Germline CDR1 is SGHTA and CDR2 is FQGNSA. The germline V and J ends were trimmed by 2 bases and 5 bases, with 7 bases remaining between them. This CDR3 comprises 13 residues. In DNA form, the CDR3 reads TGTGCCAGCAGCTTATGGCGGGACAATGAGCAGTTCTTC. This gives the protein CASSLWRDNEQFF.